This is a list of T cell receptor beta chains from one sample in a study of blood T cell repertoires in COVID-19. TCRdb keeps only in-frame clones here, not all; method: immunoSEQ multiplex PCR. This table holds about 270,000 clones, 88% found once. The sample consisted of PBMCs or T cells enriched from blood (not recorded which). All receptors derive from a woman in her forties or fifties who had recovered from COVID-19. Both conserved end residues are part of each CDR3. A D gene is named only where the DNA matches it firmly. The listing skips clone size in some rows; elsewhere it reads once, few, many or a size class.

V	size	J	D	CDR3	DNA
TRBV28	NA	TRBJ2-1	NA	CASSSSGILYNEQFF	TGTGCCAGCAGTTCCAGCGGTATATTATACAATGAGCAGTTCTTC
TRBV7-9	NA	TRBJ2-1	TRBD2	CASSRRIAGVENEQFF	TGTGCCAGCAGCCGCCGGATAGCGGGAGTAGAAAATGAGCAGTTCTTC
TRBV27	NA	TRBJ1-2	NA	CASSSTWTANYGYTF	TGTGCCAGCAGTTCCACCTGGACAGCTAACTATGGCTACACCTTC
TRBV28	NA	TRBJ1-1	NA	CASSQLMNTEAFF	TGTGCCAGCAGCCAACTAATGAACACTGAAGCTTTCTTT
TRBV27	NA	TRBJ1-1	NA	CASSPDSGNTEAFF	TGTGCCAGCAGTCCCGACTCCGGGAACACTGAAGCTTTCTTT
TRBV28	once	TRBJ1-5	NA	CASSPPNRHDQPQHF	TGTGCCAGCAGTCCCCCCAACCGACACGATCAGCCCCAGCATTTT
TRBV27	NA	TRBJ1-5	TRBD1	CASSNLRTGSGQPQHF	TGTGCCAGCAGTAATTTGAGGACAGGGTCAGGGCAGCCCCAGCATTTT
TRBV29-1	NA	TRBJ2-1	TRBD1	CSVVWGEGAGEQFF	TGCAGCGTTGTTTGGGGAGAGGGGGCGGGTGAGCAGTTCTTC
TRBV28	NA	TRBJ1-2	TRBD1	CASSSYGGRGSGGYTF	TGTGCCAGCAGTTCCTACGGGGGCAGGGGGAGTGGTGGCTACACCTTC
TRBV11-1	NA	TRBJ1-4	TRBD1	CASSSDRGDEKLFF	TGTGCCAGCAGCTCGGACAGGGGGGACGAAAAACTGTTTTTT